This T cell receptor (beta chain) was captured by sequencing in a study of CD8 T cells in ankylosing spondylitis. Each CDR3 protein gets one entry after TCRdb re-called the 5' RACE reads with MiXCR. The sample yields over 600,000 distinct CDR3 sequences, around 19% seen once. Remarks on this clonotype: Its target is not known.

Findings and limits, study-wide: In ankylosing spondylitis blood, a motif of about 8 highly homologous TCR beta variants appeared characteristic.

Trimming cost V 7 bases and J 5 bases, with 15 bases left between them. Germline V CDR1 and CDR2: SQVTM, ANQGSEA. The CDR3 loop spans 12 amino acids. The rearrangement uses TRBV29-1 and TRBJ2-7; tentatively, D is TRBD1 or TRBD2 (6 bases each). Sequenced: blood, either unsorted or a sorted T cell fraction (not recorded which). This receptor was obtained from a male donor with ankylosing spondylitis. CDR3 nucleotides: TGCAGCGCATGGGACGGGGGCGACGAGCAGTACTTC. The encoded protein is CSAWDGGDEQYF.